A single sample gave rise to the 8 T cell receptor beta chains below, sequenced in a study of tumor and adjacent non-tumor tissue in lung cancer. RNA was extracted from bulk tissue without any cell sorting. More than 3 cm separated this lung sample from the edge of the tumor. Three rounds of nested PCR, following a modified ARM-PCR protocol, produced the TCRbeta library. TCRdb re-called the multiplex PCR reads through MiXCR, storing one row per CDR3 protein. The top ten hold under 35% of the sample, which has approximately 66,000 distinct CDR3 sequences, roughly 60% seen once. Sequenced sample: distant non-tumor lung tissue. These receptors were collected from a man aged 65 to 85 with non-small cell lung cancer.

With respect to this clonotype: No conserved phenylalanine or tryptophan ends this CDR3, so it is likely a read error. The chain employs TRBV5-1 and TRBJ1-6; 8 nucleotides align to TRBD1. Germline values: CDR1 SGHRS, CDR2 YFSETQ. The CDR3 has 14 residues. Here the CDR3 DNA reads TGCGTCAGCCAGACGGACAGGGCGAATTCACCCCTCCACCTT. Protein: CVSQTDRANSPLHL.

The chain carries TRBV29-1 and TRBJ2-1; D is perhaps TRBD2 (6 bases). CDR1 and CDR2 (germline): SQVTM, ANQGSEA. The CDR3 contains 13 residues. V was trimmed by 4 bases and J by 5 bases, leaving 12 bases between them. This CDR3 is CSVVGGINNEQFF. CDR3 DNA: TGCAGCGTTGTAGGAGGGATTAACAATGAGCAGTTCTTC.

Remarks on this clonotype: An end of the junction differs from the germline gene, which may be a read error. This chain joins TRBV28 and TRBJ2-3, with D perhaps assigned TRBD1 or TRBD2 (6 bases each). Germline CDR1 MDHEN, CDR2 SYDVKM. This CDR3 spans 16 amino acids. CDR3: CDSRGGWVILTDTQYF. CDR3 nucleotides: TGTGACAGCAGGGGAGGATGGGTAATCCTAACAGATACGCAGTATTTT.

Comments on this clonotype: A junction boundary mismatches the germline segment, possibly from a read error. The chain joins TRBV7-3 to TRBJ2-3; D unresolved. The CDR3 has 14 amino acids. CDR1 and CDR2 from the germline V gene are SGHTA and FQGTGA. In DNA, the CDR3 is TGTGCCTGCAGCTTAACGGACCCCTCTCATACGCAGTATTTT. Its protein product is CACSLTDPSHTQYF.

The chain recombines TRBV28 with TRBJ2-3; TRBD2 is a possible D gene (5 bases). Trimming cost V 11 bases and J 1 base, with 19 bases left between them. This CDR3 region has 15 residues. Germline assignment: CDR1 MDHEN and CDR2 SYDVKM. The CDR3 DNA is TGTGCCGGCAATTTCGGGGATGGGGGCACAGATACGCAGTATTTT. Amino acids: CAGNFGDGGTDTQYF.

Regarding this clonotype: The germline gene is not matched at one end of the junction; a read error may be the cause. V is TRBV4-1 and J is TRBJ1-6, with 7 bases fitting TRBD1. Germline values: CDR1 MGHRA, CDR2 YSYEKL. The CDR3 extends over 15 amino acids. The CDR3 coding sequence is TGCGCCAGCAGCCTGACCGGGACAGTGAATTTACCCCTCCACTTT. It is translated as CASSLTGTVNLPLHF.

V and J are TRBV4-1 and TRBJ2-3, with D perhaps matching TRBD1 (5 bases). With 4 bases removed from V and 12 bases from J, the gap between germline ends came to 17 bases. Germline V CDR1 and CDR2: MGHRA, YSYEKL. The CDR3 consists of 13 residues. The CDR3 DNA is TGCGCCAGCAGCCCCCGACATCAGGGTGCACAGTATTTT. Protein sequence: CASSPRHQGAQYF.

This clonotype was recorded at least ten times. The chain has TRBV11-2 and TRBJ2-2; D is unresolved. Trimming cost V 2 bases and J 6 bases, with 13 bases left between them. Germline CDR1 and CDR2: SGHAT and FQNNGV. This CDR3 comprises 15 residues. For the CDR3, the DNA is TGTGCCAGCAGCTTAACTAACGGGTTCGCCGGGGAGCTGTTTTTT. Its translation: CASSLTNGFAGELFF.